This is a list of T cell receptor beta chains from one sample in a study of blood T cell repertoires in COVID-19. The repertoire was sequenced with immunoSEQ multiplex PCR; TCRdb's copy has only in-frame clones and lacks some. The sample records roughly 280,000 clones, approximately 86% being singletons. Sequenced material: peripheral blood. The receptors originated from a woman aged 55 to 70 with COVID-19, enrolled during active disease. The conserved cysteine and the conserved F or W are not part of the CDR3 here.

V gene,CDR3 protein
TRBV27,ASSLRLAGGAGELF
TRBV6-2/TRBV6-3,ASSYFRRANTEAF
TRBV27,ASSLRPGQGTGGYT
TRBV19,ASSWLSGNYGYT
TRBV27,ASKPTGGQPQH
TRBV7-9,ASSLPDRGATNEKLF
TRBV7-8,ASSYRVGTEAF
TRBV2,ASSRESGSTDTQY
TRBV2,ASRRTVYNEQF
TRBV27,ASSLLAQPEKLF
TRBV7-2,ASSLWASGRLVSYEQY
TRBV5-6,ASSSGRSYNEQF
TRBV10-1,ASSGDRRETQY
TRBV4-1,ASRGLAITDTQY
TRBV29-1,SARGRDTIY
TRBV4-2,ASSQDFRSNQPQH
TRBV15,ATSRGGDRGIFYNSPLH
TRBV10-2,ASSSQGNTEAF
TRBV27,ASSLSPRETYYGYT
TRBV30,AWSAYTGLEQY
TRBV5-1,ASSLGGSGSVSYEQY
TRBV29-1,SVGDRNQPQH
TRBV7-6,ASTLRENTEAF
TRBV29-1,THGSSGTPDTQY
TRBV29-1,SAARQGAGELF
TRBV28,ASSLSGTSGSPTYEQY
TRBV2,ASMTGVHSSGNTIY
TRBV2,ASSSEGGLNTGELF
TRBV18,ASSRGRGQPQH
TRBV7-9,ASSFGVSKETQY
TRBV5-4,ASSAGQGAYNEQF
TRBV10-3,AISIETDNEQF